The 22 T cell receptor beta chains in this list originate from one sample, sequenced in a study of identical twins. TCRdb re-called the 5' RACE reads with MiXCR, one entry per CDR3 protein. The data hold about 200,000 distinct CDR3 sequences, with more than 15% observed a single time. These sequences were also reported in another study, on T cells expressing NK-cell markers.

The sequenced sample consisted of CD8+ T cells sorted from blood. The receptor source for this set is a woman under 30 in good health.

The chain recombines TRBV7-7 with TRBJ2-1; possibly TRBD2 for D (6 bases). Germline loops: CDR1 SSHAT, CDR2 FNYEAQ (reference sequence). The V end lost 5 bases, the J end lost 8 bases, and 19 bases lay between the germline ends. The CDR3 length is 15 residues. The CDR3 nucleotides read TGTGCCAGCAGCCCGCGTGGGGGGTCCGGCGATGAGCAGTTCTTC. This translates into CASSPRGGSGDEQFF.

This clonotype was seen only a few times. A read error may produce the germline difference seen at one junction end. This chain connects TRBV7-7 to TRBJ1-4; D is undetermined. Germline V gene data show CDR1 as SSHAT and CDR2 as FNYEAQ (reference sequence). The CDR3 spans 15 residues. The CDR3 spells CASSSRANTNEKLFF. For the CDR3, the DNA is TGTGCTAGCAGCTCCCGGGCGAATACTAATGAAAAACTGTTTTTT.

In its sample, this clonotype was seen a few times. DNA of the CDR3: TGTGCCAGCAGTTTTACGCAGGGGTATGGCTACACCTTC. It yields the protein CASSFTQGYGYTF. The genes are TRBV12-3 or TRBV12-4 and TRBJ1-2, with D perhaps TRBD1 (6 bases). This CDR3 is 13 amino acids long. V was cut by 3 bases and J by 5 bases, with 10 bases left in between.

This chain joins TRBV5-1 and TRBJ2-4; 7 bases are a match to TRBD2. The CDR3 is 14 residues long. CDR1 SGHRS and CDR2 YFSETQ come from the germline V gene. The J segment lost 0 bases and the V segment lost 3 bases, leaving 0 bases of the junction unmatched. CDR3 bases: TGCGCCAGCAGCTGGGGGGGAGCCAAAAACATTCAGTACTTC. Its protein product is CASSWGGAKNIQYF.

This chain connects TRBV5-5 to TRBJ2-2; D might be TRBD2 (6 bases). CDR1 SGHKS and CDR2 YYEKEE come from the germline V gene (reference sequence). This CDR3 has 15 amino acids. V was pared by 4 bases and J by 2 bases, with 12 bases between. CDR3 nucleotides: TGTGCCAGCAGCCCGGGACTTCTAAACACCGGGGAGCTGTTTTTT. Translated, it gives CASSPGLLNTGELFF.

This clonotype was seen more than once but under ten times. The DNA of the CDR3 is TGTGCCAGCAGCTTAAGTTGGGGCCCCGGAAACACCATATATTTT. It encodes CASSLSWGPGNTIYF. The gene calls are TRBV7-8 and TRBJ1-3; D perhaps matches TRBD1 (5 bases). The CDR3 loop spans 15 amino acids. Germline V gives CDR1 SGHVS, CDR2 FQNEAQ. V shed 2 bases and J shed 4 bases, with 12 bases lying between them. Filled out from reference TRBV7-8 and TRBJ1-3, the complete variable domain reads GAGVSQSPRYKVAKRGQDVALRCDPISGHVSLFWYQQALGQGPEFLTYFQNEAQLDKSGLPSDRFFAERPEGSVSTLKIQRTQQEDSAVYLCASSLSWGPGNTIYFGEGSWLTVV.

This clonotype was recorded a few times. The chain recombines TRBV7-6 with TRBJ2-1, with TRBD2 identical over 13 bases. Germline assignment: CDR1 SGHVS and CDR2 FNYEAQ. The CDR3 spans 19 residues. Trimming took 1 base from V and 2 from J; bases not matched to a gene: 8. DNA of the CDR3: TGTGCCAGCAGCTTAGTAGTCGCGGGACTAGCGGGACCCTACAATGAGCAGTTCTTC. Amino acids: CASSLVVAGLAGPYNEQFF.

The chain recombines TRBV9 with TRBJ2-1, with a weak D call TRBD2 (6 bases). In germline, CDR1 is SGDLS, CDR2 YYNGEE. The CDR3 length is 15 residues. Trimming took off 3 bases at V and 5 bases at J, with 15 bases between the two ends. This CDR3 reads CASSGGTLNHNEQFF. The DNA for the CDR3 is TGTGCCAGCAGCGGCGGGACCCTGAACCACAATGAGCAGTTCTTC.

The chain combines TRBV27 with TRBJ2-1, with 7 bases that match TRBD2. Germline V gene lookup returns CDR1 MNHEY and CDR2 SMNVEV (reference sequence). V gave up 3 bases and J gave up 6 bases; unmatched junction bases: 8. CDR3 length: 15 residues. The CDR3 is CASSLRAGAGNEQFF. In DNA, the CDR3 is TGTGCCAGCAGTTTGCGCGCGGGAGCGGGCAATGAGCAGTTCTTC.

The gene calls are TRBV12-3 or TRBV12-4 and TRBJ2-1; D possibly matches TRBD1 or TRBD2 (5 bases each). Trimming took 5 bases from V and 8 from J, leaving 16 bases between them. The CDR3 contains 14 residues. CDR3 sequence: CASSAPFLGDEQFF. The CDR3 bases are TGTGCCAGCAGTGCCCCTTTCCTGGGGGATGAGCAGTTCTTC.

This clonotype was picked up a small number of times. This chain links TRBV20-1 with TRBJ1-1; 11 nucleotides agree with TRBD1. The length of the CDR3 is 14 residues. CDR1 and CDR2 (germline): DFQATT, SNEGSKA (reference sequence). V gave up 3 bases and J gave up 6 bases; unmatched junction bases: 6. The chain's CDR3 is CSARAGQGVPEAFF. The CDR3 DNA reads as TGCAGTGCTAGGGCGGGACAGGGGGTCCCTGAAGCTTTCTTT.

A few counts support this clonotype. This chain uses TRBV4-3 with TRBJ2-1; D remains ambiguous. The V and J ends lost 1 base and 0 bases respectively, with 10 bases between them. The CDR3 is 16 residues long. CDR1 and CDR2 from the germline V gene are LGHNA and YSLEER. CDR3 residues: CASSQGMGYSYNEQFF. CDR3 sequence (DNA): TGCGCCAGCAGCCAAGGGATGGGGTACTCCTACAATGAGCAGTTCTTC.

The V call is TRBV9, the J call TRBJ1-2, with D unclear. With 3 bases removed from V and 0 bases from J, the gap between germline ends came to 15 bases. Looked up from germline, CDR1 is SGDLS and CDR2 is YYNGEE. This CDR3 comprises 16 residues. Written as DNA, the CDR3 is TGTGCCAGCAGCGCTTCGACTACACTAGCTAACTATGGCTACACCTTC. Translated: CASSASTTLANYGYTF.

The rearrangement joins TRBV4-1 to TRBJ2-7; D perhaps matches TRBD1 (5 bases). The CDR3 loop spans 14 amino acids. The V and J ends lost 4 bases and 3 bases respectively, with 13 bases between them. Germline CDR1 reads MGHRA; CDR2 reads YSYEKL. Here the CDR3 DNA reads TGCGCCAGCAGCCGGACACAATGGCGCTACGAGCAGTACTTC. Translation gives CASSRTQWRYEQYF.

The chain links TRBV2 to TRBJ2-7; no clear D. The length of the CDR3 is 15 residues. CDR1 and CDR2 from the germline V gene are SNHLY and FYNNEI. The ends were cut back, 8 bases at V and 3 bases at J, with 20 bases in the middle. The CDR3 DNA is TGTGCCAGCTCCCTATCACCCGACGTCCTCTACGAGCAGTACTTC. Translated, it gives CASSLSPDVLYEQYF.

This clonotype was detected only a few times. The chain couples TRBV18 to TRBJ2-3, with TRBD2 matching 7 bases. The ends lost 6 bases at V and 1 base at J; junction bases unmatched: 7. The CDR3 has 15 residues. Germline V gene sequence: CDR1 KGHSH, CDR2 LQKENI. CDR3 nucleotide sequence: TGTGCCAGCTCTCGCCTAGCGGCCGGCACAGATACGCAGTATTTT. It codes for CASSRLAAGTDTQYF.

On this clonotype: The junction and the germline gene differ at one end; a read error may be behind it. The rearrangement links TRBV7-9 to TRBJ2-5; 7 bases are a match to TRBD2. The CDR3 totals 15 residues. Per the germline V gene, CDR1 is SEHNR and CDR2 is FQNEAQ (reference sequence). For the CDR3, the DNA is TGTGCCAGCAGCTTCCGCGGGAGAGCTCAAGAGACCAAGTACTTC. Translation: CASSFRGRAQETKYF.

CDR3 nucleotide sequence: TGTGCCAGCAGTTCCACAGCGCCGGGGGCCAACGTCCTGACTTTC. Translated, it gives CASSSTAPGANVLTF. The chain is built from TRBV6-2 or TRBV6-3 and TRBJ2-6, with D uncertain. This CDR3 spans 15 amino acids. V was trimmed by 4 bases and J by 4 bases, leaving 11 bases between them. Germline values: CDR1 MNHEY, CDR2 SVGEGT.

In this sample, this clonotype turned up a few times. The CDR3 sequence is CASSLYGGSVGGYTF. In nucleotides, the CDR3 is TGTGCCAGCAGTTTGTATGGAGGGTCAGTGGGGGGCTACACCTTC. The chain links TRBV12-3 or TRBV12-4 to TRBJ1-2; the D is unclear. The CDR3 runs 15 residues. V was shortened by 3 bases and J by 8 bases, with 19 bases between the two germline ends.

The chain employs TRBV7-9 and TRBJ2-5, with 7 bases identical to TRBD1. Germline assignment: CDR1 SEHNR and CDR2 FQNEAQ (reference sequence). The V gene end was trimmed by 4 bases and the J gene end by 5 bases; junction bases not matched to a gene: 4. This CDR3 spans 13 amino acids. CDR3 sequence reads: CASSSQGTETQYF. For the CDR3, the DNA is TGTGCCAGCAGCTCACAGGGGACGGAGACCCAGTACTTC.

The chain employs TRBV6-2 or TRBV6-3 and TRBJ2-7; TRBD1 agrees at 10 bases. The length of the CDR3 is 14 residues. The ends lost 5 bases at V and 7 bases at J; junction bases unmatched: 8. Germline CDR1 and CDR2: MNHEY and SVGEGT. As DNA, the CDR3 is TGTGCCAGCAGTCCGGACAGGGGGTTCGGTGAGCAGTACTTC. Amino acids: CASSPDRGFGEQYF.

The chain has TRBV5-6 and TRBJ2-1; TRBD2 agrees at 9 bases. After removal of 5 bases from V and 5 bases from J, the junction contained 11 bases not matched to a gene. Germline V lookup: CDR1 SGHDT, CDR2 YYEEEE. This CDR3 contains 16 residues. CDR3 nucleotide sequence: TGTGCCAGCAGGCCTCCCCGACTAGCGGAAAACAATGAGCAGTTCTTC. The encoded protein is CASRPPRLAENNEQFF.